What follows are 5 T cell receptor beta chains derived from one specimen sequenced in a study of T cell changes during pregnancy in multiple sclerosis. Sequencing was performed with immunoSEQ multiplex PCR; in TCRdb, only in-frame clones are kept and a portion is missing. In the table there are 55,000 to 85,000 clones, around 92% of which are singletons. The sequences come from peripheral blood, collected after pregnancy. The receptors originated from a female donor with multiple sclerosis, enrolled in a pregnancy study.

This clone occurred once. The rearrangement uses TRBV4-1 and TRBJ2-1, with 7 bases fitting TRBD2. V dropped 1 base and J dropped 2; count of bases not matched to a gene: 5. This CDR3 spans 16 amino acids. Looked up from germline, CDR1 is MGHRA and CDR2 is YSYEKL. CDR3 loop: CASSQASSGPYNEQFF. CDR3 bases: TGCGCCAGCAGCCAAGCCTCTAGCGGACCCTACAATGAGCAGTTCTTC.

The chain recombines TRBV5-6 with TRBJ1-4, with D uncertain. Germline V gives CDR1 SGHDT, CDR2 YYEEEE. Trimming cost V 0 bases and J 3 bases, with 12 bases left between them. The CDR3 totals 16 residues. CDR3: CASSLETGNSNEKLFF. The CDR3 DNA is TGTGCCAGCAGCTTGGAGACGGGAAATTCTAATGAAAAACTGTTTTTT.

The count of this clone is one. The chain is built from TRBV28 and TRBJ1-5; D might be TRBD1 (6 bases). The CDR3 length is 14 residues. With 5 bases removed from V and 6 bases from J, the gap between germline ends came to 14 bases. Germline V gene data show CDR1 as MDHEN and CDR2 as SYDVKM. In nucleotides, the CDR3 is TGTGCCAGCAGTGAGGGGGGGGAGGGTCAGCCCCAGCATTTT. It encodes CASSEGGEGQPQHF.

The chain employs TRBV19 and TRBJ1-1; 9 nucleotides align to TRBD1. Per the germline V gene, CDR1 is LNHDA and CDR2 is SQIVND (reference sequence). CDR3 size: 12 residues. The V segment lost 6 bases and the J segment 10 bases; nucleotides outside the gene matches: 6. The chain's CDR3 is CASRTEGQGAFF. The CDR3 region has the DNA TGTGCCAGTAGGACGGAGGGACAGGGAGCTTTCTTT.

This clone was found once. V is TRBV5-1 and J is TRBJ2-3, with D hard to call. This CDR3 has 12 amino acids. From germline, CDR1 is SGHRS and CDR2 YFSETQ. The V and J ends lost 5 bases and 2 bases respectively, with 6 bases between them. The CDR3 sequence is CASRQSTDTQYF. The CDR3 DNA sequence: TGCGCCAGCAGACAGTCCACAGATACGCAGTATTTT.